This T cell receptor (beta chain) is from a study of CD8+ T cells in alopecia areata. Study context: Patients in the treated group were given tofacitinib by mouth, 5 to 10 mg twice a day. A 6-month period off drug followed tofacitinib, which lasted 6 to 18 months.

RNA extraction and reverse transcription yielded cDNA as sequencing template. Some clones are missing from TCRdb's copy, which holds only in-frame ones; the method was immunoSEQ multiplex PCR. This sample has fewer than 250,000 clones, with less than 45% found just once. Trimming took 0 bases from V and 0 from J, leaving 6 bases between them. The CDR3 is 14 amino acids. Germline lookup yields CDR1 GTSNPN and CDR2 SVGIG (reference sequence). Sample treatment: oral pan-JAK inhibitor, 5-10 mg twice daily. V and J are TRBV30 and TRBJ2-4; D call uncertain. The receptor's source is a human donor with alopecia areata. This specimen was CD4+ T cells sorted from blood, taken around week 31, from a patient treated with tofacitinib. The CDR3 sequence: CAWSVRVAKNIQYF. The CDR3 DNA is TGTGCCTGGAGTGTCCGGGTAGCCAAAAACATTCAGTACTTC.